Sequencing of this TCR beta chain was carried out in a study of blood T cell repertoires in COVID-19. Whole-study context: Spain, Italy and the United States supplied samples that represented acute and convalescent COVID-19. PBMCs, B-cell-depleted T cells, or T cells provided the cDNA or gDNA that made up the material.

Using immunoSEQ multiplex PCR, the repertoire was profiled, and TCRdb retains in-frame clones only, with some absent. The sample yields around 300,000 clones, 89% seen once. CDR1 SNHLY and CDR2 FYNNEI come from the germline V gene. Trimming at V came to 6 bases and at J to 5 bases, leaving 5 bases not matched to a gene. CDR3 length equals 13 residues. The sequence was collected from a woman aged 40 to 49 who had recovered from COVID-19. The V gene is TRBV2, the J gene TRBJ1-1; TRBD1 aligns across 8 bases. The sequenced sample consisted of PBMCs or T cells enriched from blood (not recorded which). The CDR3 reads CASRPGQETEAFF. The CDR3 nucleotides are TGTGCCAGCAGGCCGGGACAGGAAACTGAAGCTTTCTTT.